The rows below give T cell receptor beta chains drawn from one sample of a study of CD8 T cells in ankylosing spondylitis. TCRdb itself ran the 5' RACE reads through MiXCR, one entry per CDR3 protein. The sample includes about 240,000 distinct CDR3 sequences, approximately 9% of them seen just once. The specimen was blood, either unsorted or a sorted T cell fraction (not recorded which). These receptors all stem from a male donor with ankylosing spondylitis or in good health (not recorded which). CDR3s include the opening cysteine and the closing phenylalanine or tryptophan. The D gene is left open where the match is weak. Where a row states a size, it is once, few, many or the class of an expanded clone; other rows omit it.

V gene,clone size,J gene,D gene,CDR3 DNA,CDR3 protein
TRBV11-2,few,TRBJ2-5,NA,TGTGCCAGCAGCCGTGGCCAGCGAGGAGAGACCCAGTACTTC,CASSRGQRGETQYF
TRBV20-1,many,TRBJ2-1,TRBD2,TGCAGTGCTAGAGGTTGGAGAGGGCTAGCGGGAGGTATGTCCTACAATGAGCAGTTCTTC,CSARGWRGLAGGMSYNEQFF
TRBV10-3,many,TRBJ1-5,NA,TGTGCCATCAGTGAGCGGTGGACAGAAAATCAGCCCCAGCATTTT,CAISERWTENQPQHF
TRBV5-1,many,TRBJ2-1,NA,TGCGCCAGCTCCGTACTTTACAATGATGAGCAGTTCTTC,CASSVLYNDEQFF
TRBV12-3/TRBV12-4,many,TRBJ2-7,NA,TGTGCCAGCAGTTTAAAGGCGGGACAGCTGGAGTACTTC,CASSLKAGQLEYF
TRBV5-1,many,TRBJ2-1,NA,TGCGCCAGCAGCCTCAATCCACAGGATGAGCAGTTCTTC,CASSLNPQDEQFF
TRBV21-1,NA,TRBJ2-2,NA,TGTGCCAGCAGCAGAGGGACTAGCGGGAGCCCCGGGGAGCTGTTTTTT,CASSRGTSGSPGELFF
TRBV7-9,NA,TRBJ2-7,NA,TGTGCCAGCAGCTACGGGACACCCACCTACGAGCAGTACTTC,CASSYGTPTYEQYF
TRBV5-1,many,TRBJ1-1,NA,TGCGCCAGCAGCTTGTCCGAGGCAGGGTCGGCTTTCTTT,CASSLSEAGSAFF
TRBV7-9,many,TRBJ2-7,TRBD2,TGTGCCAGCAGCACTAGCGGGAGCCCCTACGAGCAGTACTTC,CASSTSGSPYEQYF
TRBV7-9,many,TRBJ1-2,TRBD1,TGTGCCAGCAGCTTAGGGGACAGAGATGGCTACACCTTC,CASSLGDRDGYTF
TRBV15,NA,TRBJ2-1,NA,TGTGCCACCAGCAATCCATCTAGAAGCGAGGGGCAGTTCTTC,CATSNPSRSEGQFF
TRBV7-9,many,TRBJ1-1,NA,TGTGCCAGCAGCTTAGCAGGGGGTCTTGAAGCTTTCTTT,CASSLAGGLEAFF
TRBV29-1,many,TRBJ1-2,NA,TGCAGCGTTTTCGACAGCCCTAACTATGGCTACACCTTC,CSVFDSPNYGYTF
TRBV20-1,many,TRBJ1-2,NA,TGCAGTGCTAGAGCACCCCGGTCCTCGGACTATGGCTACACCTTC,CSARAPRSSDYGYTF